Shown below are 25 T cell receptor beta chains from a single sample sequenced in a study of CD4 T cells in relation to SARS-CoV-2 and coronaviruses. No antigens are known for them. TCRdb's table, derived via immunoSEQ multiplex PCR, lists solely in-frame clones and lacks some. Of roughly 41,000 clones listed, about four fifths are singletons. Sequenced: naive CD4+ T cells from PBMCs, cultured in vitro. Noted subset: naive CD4+ T cells isolated by negative enrichment. These receptors were taken from an adult with COVID-19.

The chain employs TRBV5-6 and TRBJ1-5; D uncertain. The V end was cut by 4 bases, the J end by 7 bases, with 12 bases between. CDR1 and CDR2 from the germline V gene are SGHDT and YYEEEE. The CDR3 is made up of 13 amino acids. The chain's CDR3 is CASSRRRVQPQHF. CDR3 sequence (DNA): TGTGCCAGCAGCAGACGTCGGGTCCAGCCCCAGCATTTT.

This chain links TRBV28 with TRBJ2-7, with TRBD2 matching over 13 bases. Trimming took 1 base from V and 4 from J; bases not matched to a gene: 4. Germline assignment: CDR1 MDHEN and CDR2 SYDVKM. The length of the CDR3 is 16 residues. CDR3 in amino acids: CASSLSGTSGKYEQYF. The CDR3, as DNA: TGTGCCAGCAGTTTATCCGGGACTAGCGGGAAGTACGAGCAGTACTTC.

The chain couples TRBV19 to TRBJ2-2; 9 nucleotides agree with TRBD2. The V gene end was trimmed by 7 bases and the J gene end by 8 bases; junction bases not matched to a gene: 11. CDR3 length: 15 residues. Germline CDR1 LNHDA, CDR2 SQIVND (reference sequence). CDR3 in DNA: TGTGCCAGTACTTTGGCGGGAGGGATTGCAGGGGAGCTGTTTTTT. Translated, it gives CASTLAGGIAGELFF. The full variable domain, its missing parts supplied by reference TRBV19 and TRBJ2-2, is DGGITQSPKYLFRKEGQNVTLSCEQNLNHDAMYWYRQDPGQGLRLIYYSQIVNDFQKGDIAEGYSVSREKKESFPLTVTSAQKNPTAFYLCASTLAGGIAGELFFGEGSRLTVL.

There are a few counts of this clone. The chain couples TRBV19 to TRBJ1-4; D gene unclear. This CDR3 region has 16 residues. V lost 3 bases and J 7 bases, leaving 18 bases between the germline ends. Looked up from germline, CDR1 is LNHDA and CDR2 is SQIVND (reference sequence). Written as DNA, the CDR3 is TGTGCCAGTAGTATTCCAGTTCAGACGCGGGGTGAAAAACTGTTTTTT. Protein: CASSIPVQTRGEKLFF. Combining the CDR3 with reference TRBV19 and TRBJ1-4 gives the whole variable domain DGGITQSPKYLFRKEGQNVTLSCEQNLNHDAMYWYRQDPGQGLRLIYYSQIVNDFQKGDIAEGYSVSREKKESFPLTVTSAQKNPTAFYLCASSIPVQTRGEKLFFGSGTQLSVL.

V gene TRBV24-1 combines with J gene TRBJ2-1, with 7 bases that match TRBD1. V trimming: 10 bases; J trimming: 4 bases; junction bases outside the gene matches: 6. Germline V CDR1 and CDR2: KGHDR, SFDVKD. The CDR3 extends over 13 amino acids. The CDR3, as DNA: TGTGCCACAGGGACAGAGTTGTACAATGAGCAGTTCTTC. Amino acid sequence: CATGTELYNEQFF.

This chain joins TRBV5-1 and TRBJ2-7; 8 nucleotides agree with TRBD2. Unmatched junction bases numbered 6, after V lost 5 bases and J lost 2 bases. The CDR3 totals 14 residues. Germline CDR1 and CDR2: SGHRS and YFSETQ. Written as DNA, the CDR3 is TGCGCCAGCAGTTCGACTAGCGCTACCTACGAGCAGTACTTC. Translation: CASSSTSATYEQYF. The full variable domain, its missing parts supplied by reference TRBV5-1 and TRBJ2-7, is KAGVTQTPRYLIKTRGQQVTLSCSPISGHRSVSWYQQTPGQGLQFLFEYFSETQRNKGNFPGRFSGRQFSNSRSEMNVSTLELGDSALYLCASSSTSATYEQYFGPGTRLTVT.

This clone has just a few counts. The chain combines TRBV2 with TRBJ1-2; tentative D call: TRBD1 (6 bases). The CDR3 has 13 amino acids. Looked up from germline, CDR1 is SNHLY and CDR2 is FYNNEI. The V gene lost 6 bases and the J gene lost 8 bases, with 16 bases spanning the gap. This CDR3 reads CASRGGEEAGYTF. CDR3 coding DNA: TGTGCCAGCAGAGGGGGGGAGGAGGCGGGCTACACCTTC. The full variable domain, rest sourced from reference TRBV2 and TRBJ1-2, is EPEVTQTPSHQVTQMGQEVILRCVPISNHLYFYWYRQILGQKVEFLVSFYNNEISEKSEIFDDQFSVERPDGSNFTLKIRSTKLEDSAMYFCASRGGEEAGYTFGSGTRLTVV.

The chain combines TRBV5-1 with TRBJ2-7; D is possibly TRBD1 (6 bases). The CDR3 runs to 15 residues. Per germline, CDR1 SGHRS and CDR2 YFSETQ. V was clipped by 3 bases and J by 0 bases, with 13 bases between them. The CDR3 DNA follows: TGCGCCAGCAGCTCAAAACCGACAGGCTCCTACGAGCAGTACTTC. Its protein product is CASSSKPTGSYEQYF.

The CDR3 loop reads CASSYRGEQFF. The CDR3 nucleotides read TGTGCCAGCAGCTACCGGGGGGAGCAGTTCTTC. V and J are TRBV28 and TRBJ2-1, with D possibly TRBD2 on 6 matching bases. Germline CDR1 MDHEN, CDR2 SYDVKM. The CDR3 has 11 residues. V was trimmed by 6 bases and J by 10 bases, leaving 10 bases between them. The complete variable domain, with remaining parts taken from reference TRBV28 and TRBJ2-1, reads DVKVTQSSRYLVKRTGEKVFLECVQDMDHENMFWYRQDPGLGLRLIYFSYDVKMKEKGDIPEGYSVSREKKERFSLILESASTNQTSMYLCASSYRGEQFFGPGTRLTVL.

CDR3 in amino acids: CASSYQQGIGEKLFF. CDR3 in DNA: TGTGCCAGCAGTTACCAACAGGGTATAGGCGAAAAACTGTTTTTT. The chain links TRBV9 to TRBJ1-4; TRBD1 might be the D (6 bases). Germline CDR1 SGDLS, CDR2 YYNGEE. V gave up 5 bases and J gave up 8 bases, with 19 bases separating them. The CDR3 length is 15 residues. Based on the CDR3 plus reference TRBV9 and TRBJ1-4, the full variable domain is DSGVTQTPKHLITATGQRVTLRCSPRSGDLSVYWYQQSLDQGLQFLIQYYNGEERAKGNILERFSAQQFPDLHSELNLSSLELGDSALYFCASSYQQGIGEKLFFGSGTQLSVL.

CDR3 sequence reads: CASSLVYSTGGTEAFF. CDR3 DNA: TGTGCCAGCAGCTTAGTTTATAGTACAGGGGGCACTGAAGCTTTCTTT. The chain has TRBV11-2 and TRBJ1-1; TRBD1 aligns across 8 bases. Germline trimming cut 1 base from V and 4 bases from J; bases unmatched to any gene: 8. This CDR3 region has 16 residues. Germline CDR1 reads SGHAT; CDR2 reads FQNNGV. The variable domain in full, with the rest retrieved from reference TRBV11-2 and TRBJ1-1, is EAGVAQSPRYKIIEKRQSVAFWCNPISGHATLYWYQQILGQGPKLLIQFQNNGVVDDSQLPKDRFSAERLKGVDSTLKIQPAKLEDSAVYLCASSLVYSTGGTEAFFGQGTRLTVV.

This clone was detected only a few times. The rearrangement joins TRBV11-2 to TRBJ1-1; D unclear. The CDR3 is made up of 13 amino acids. Germline V gives CDR1 SGHAT, CDR2 FQNNGV. The ends were cut back, 5 bases at V and 2 bases at J, with 9 bases in the middle. CDR3 loop: CASSPWSNTEAFF. For the CDR3, the DNA is TGTGCCAGCAGCCCCTGGAGTAACACTGAAGCTTTCTTT. The whole variable domain, remainder taken from reference TRBV11-2 and TRBJ1-1, is EAGVAQSPRYKIIEKRQSVAFWCNPISGHATLYWYQQILGQGPKLLIQFQNNGVVDDSQLPKDRFSAERLKGVDSTLKIQPAKLEDSAVYLCASSPWSNTEAFFGQGTRLTVV.

The V and J genes are TRBV11-2 and TRBJ2-7; D may be TRBD1 (6 bases). CDR1 and CDR2 from the germline V gene are SGHAT and FQNNGV. The CDR3 contains 15 residues. Trimming took 1 base from V and 0 from J, leaving 10 bases between them. In DNA, the CDR3 is TGTGCCAGCAGCTTAGTCCAGGGGTACTCCTACGAGCAGTACTTC. The encoded protein is CASSLVQGYSYEQYF.

The chain has TRBV28 and TRBJ1-5; 10 bases agree with TRBD1. CDR3 size: 15 residues. Losses at the gene ends were 7 bases for V and 7 bases for J; bases not matched to a gene: 10. The germline CDR1 and CDR2 sequences are MDHEN and SYDVKM. CDR3 in amino acids: CASILSGQGTQPQHF. CDR3 DNA sequence: TGTGCCAGCATTCTCTCGGGACAGGGGACCCAGCCCCAGCATTTT.

The chain is built from TRBV9 and TRBJ2-5, with TRBD1 matching 7 bases. Germline CDR1 reads SGDLS; CDR2 reads YYNGEE. This CDR3 region has 15 residues. V lost 4 bases, J lost 4 bases, and 10 bases stayed unmatched. The CDR3 DNA follows: TGTGCCAGCAGCACTTACTACAGGGGAGTAGAGACCCAGTACTTC. Amino acids: CASSTYYRGVETQYF.

V and J are TRBV5-1 and TRBJ2-5, with D uncertain. V was pared by 4 bases and J by 4 bases, with 11 bases between. Germline CDR1 is SGHRS and CDR2 is YFSETQ. The CDR3 consists of 13 residues. As DNA, the CDR3 is TGCGCCAGCAGCCTTGGAATGGCAGAGACCCAGTACTTC. Protein: CASSLGMAETQYF. The whole variable domain, filled in from reference TRBV5-1 and TRBJ2-5, reads KAGVTQTPRYLIKTRGQQVTLSCSPISGHRSVSWYQQTPGQGLQFLFEYFSETQRNKGNFPGRFSGRQFSNSRSEMNVSTLELGDSALYLCASSLGMAETQYFGPGTRLLVL.

This clone has just one count. The chain is built from TRBV5-1 and TRBJ2-3; TRBD2 is a possible D gene (5 bases). This CDR3 is built from 15 residues. Trimming took off 0 bases at V and 3 bases at J, with 11 bases between the two ends. The germline V gene encodes CDR1 SGHRS and CDR2 YFSETQ. The DNA for the CDR3 is TGCGCCAGCAGCTTGGGGACTCGGAGGACAGATACGCAGTATTTT. Translated: CASSLGTRRTDTQYF.

The chain carries TRBV6-5 and TRBJ2-1, with D tentatively TRBD2 (6 bases). V was pared by 0 bases and J by 9 bases, with 9 bases between. Germline CDR1 is MNHEY and CDR2 is SVGAGI. This CDR3 is built from 13 residues. CDR3 region: CASSYSPGSEQFF. The CDR3 DNA sequence: TGTGCCAGCAGTTACTCCCCCGGGAGTGAGCAGTTCTTC.

This chain uses TRBV5-4 with TRBJ2-1; 11 bases map to TRBD1. J lost 8 bases, V lost 2 bases, and 6 bases had no gene match. CDR1 and CDR2 (germline): SGHNT, YYREEE (reference sequence). The CDR3 has 15 residues. CDR3 residues: CASSLQDRGHDEQFF. CDR3 bases: TGTGCCAGCAGCTTACAGGACAGGGGGCATGATGAGCAGTTCTTC.

The chain joins TRBV5-4 to TRBJ2-2; D tentatively reads TRBD1 or TRBD2 (6 bases each). CDR3 length equals 14 residues. V was clipped by 1 base and J by 5 bases, with 9 bases between them. Germline V gene lookup returns CDR1 SGHNT and CDR2 YYREEE (reference sequence). CDR3 loop: CASSLWGATGELFF. CDR3 in DNA: TGTGCCAGCAGCTTGTGGGGGGCGACCGGGGAGCTGTTTTTT.

The chain joins TRBV30 to TRBJ2-1; 9 positions match TRBD1. Unmatched junction bases numbered 6, after V lost 0 bases and J lost 6 bases. CDR1 and CDR2 from the germline V gene are GTSNPN and SVGIG (reference sequence). The CDR3 is 15 amino acids. CDR3: CAWSVQKTGGNEQFF. The DNA for the CDR3 is TGTGCCTGGAGTGTACAAAAGACAGGGGGCAATGAGCAGTTCTTC.

This clone was found once. V gene TRBV28 combines with J gene TRBJ2-1, with D perhaps TRBD1 or TRBD2 (5 bases each). Germline CDR1 MDHEN, CDR2 SYDVKM. The CDR3 is 15 amino acids. Trimming cost V 2 bases and J 7 bases, with 15 bases left between them. CDR3 sequence reads: CASSLPGTRTNEQFF. The CDR3 region has the DNA TGTGCCAGCAGTTTACCTGGGACCAGAACAAATGAGCAGTTCTTC.

This clone was counted a few times. The chain has TRBV7-9 and TRBJ1-2, with a possible D match to TRBD1 (5 bases). Trimming stripped 4 bases from V and 5 bases from J, with 11 bases between. CDR3 length equals 13 residues. From germline, CDR1 is SEHNR and CDR2 FQNEAQ (reference sequence). In DNA form, the CDR3 reads TGTGCCAGCAGCTCCCTGGGGCCTTATGGCTACACCTTC. As protein: CASSSLGPYGYTF.

The chain recombines TRBV6-5 with TRBJ2-2; D gene ambiguous. The CDR3 has 13 amino acids. V was pared by 8 bases and J by 6 bases, with 13 bases between. Germline V gene data show CDR1 as MNHEY and CDR2 as SVGAGI. The CDR3 loop is CASAKSAAGELFF. For the CDR3, the DNA is TGTGCCAGCGCCAAATCAGCCGCCGGGGAGCTGTTTTTT.

CDR3 DNA sequence: TGTGCCACCAGCTCTACGGTAGCGGGAGGTGGGGAGACCCAGTACTTC. Protein: CATSSTVAGGGETQYF. V and J are TRBV15 and TRBJ2-5; 10 bases map to TRBD2. The J segment lost 5 bases and the V segment lost 5 bases, leaving 11 bases of the junction unmatched. The germline V gene encodes CDR1 LNHNV and CDR2 YYDKDF (reference sequence). This CDR3 spans 16 amino acids.